This T cell receptor (beta chain) derives from a study of blood T cells in healthy people across ages. Study context: Template switching retrieved approximately one barcoded beta molecule for each two T cells.

CDR3 length equals 15 residues. CDR1 is SGHNT and CDR2 is YYREEE in the germline V gene (reference sequence). With 6 bases removed from V and 0 bases from J, the gap between germline ends came to 14 bases. For the second PCR, which ran for roughly 6 to 11 cycles, a sample-barcoded 5' primer and a J-beta primer mix were used. TCRdb re-analysed the 5' RACE reads in MiXCR, keeping a single row per CDR3 protein. The sample has hundreds of thousands of distinct CDR3 sequences, around 50% seen once. The clonotype comes from an elderly man in good health. J is TRBJ2-3 and V is TRBV5-4; either TRBD1 or TRBD2 may supply D (5 bases each). Sequencing was performed on blood. Here the CDR3 reads CASTFEGRSTDTQYF. DNA for the CDR3: TGTGCCAGCACTTTTGAGGGGCGGAGCACAGATACGCAGTATTTT.